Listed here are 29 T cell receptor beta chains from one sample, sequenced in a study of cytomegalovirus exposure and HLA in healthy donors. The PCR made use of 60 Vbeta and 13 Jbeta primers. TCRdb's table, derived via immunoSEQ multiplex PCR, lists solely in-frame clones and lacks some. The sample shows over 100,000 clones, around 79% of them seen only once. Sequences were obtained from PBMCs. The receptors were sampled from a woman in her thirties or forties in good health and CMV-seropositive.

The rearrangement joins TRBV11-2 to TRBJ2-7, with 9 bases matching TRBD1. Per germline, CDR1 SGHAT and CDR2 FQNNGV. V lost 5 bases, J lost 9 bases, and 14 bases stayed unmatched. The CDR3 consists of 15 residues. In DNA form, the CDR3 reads TGTGCCAGCAGCCTGGGACAGGGTAGAACCCCCCGGCAGTACTTC. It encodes CASSLGQGRTPRQYF.

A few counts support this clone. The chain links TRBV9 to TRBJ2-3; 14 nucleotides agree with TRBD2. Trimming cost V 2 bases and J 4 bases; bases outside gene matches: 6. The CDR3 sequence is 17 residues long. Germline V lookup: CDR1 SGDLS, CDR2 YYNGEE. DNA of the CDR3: TGTGCCAGCAGCGTTGGACTAGCGGGGGGTTTCGCAGATACGCAGTATTTT. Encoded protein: CASSVGLAGGFADTQYF. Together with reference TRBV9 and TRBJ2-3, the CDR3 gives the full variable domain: DSGVTQTPKHLITATGQRVTLRCSPRSGDLSVYWYQQSLDQGLQFLIQYYNGEERAKGNILERFSAQQFPDLHSELNLSSLELGDSALYFCASSVGLAGGFADTQYFGPGTRLTVL.

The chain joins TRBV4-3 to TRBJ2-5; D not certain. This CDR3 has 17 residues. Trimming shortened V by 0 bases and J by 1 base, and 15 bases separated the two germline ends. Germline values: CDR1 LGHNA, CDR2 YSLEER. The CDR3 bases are TGCGCCAGCAGCCAAGAATTCGTCCGGTCCGGCCAAGAGACCCAGTACTTC. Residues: CASSQEFVRSGQETQYF.

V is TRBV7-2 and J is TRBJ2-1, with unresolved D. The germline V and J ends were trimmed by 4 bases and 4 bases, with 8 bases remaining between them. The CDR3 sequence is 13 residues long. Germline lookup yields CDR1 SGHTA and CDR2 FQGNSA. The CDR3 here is CASSYSNYNEQFF. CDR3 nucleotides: TGTGCCAGCAGCTACTCGAATTACAATGAGCAGTTCTTC.

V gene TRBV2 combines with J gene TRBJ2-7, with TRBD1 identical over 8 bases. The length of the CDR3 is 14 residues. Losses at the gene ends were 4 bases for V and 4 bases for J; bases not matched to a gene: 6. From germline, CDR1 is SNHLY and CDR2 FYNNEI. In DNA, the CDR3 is TGTGCCAGCAGTGGCGGACAGGGCAGATACGAGCAGTACTTC. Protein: CASSGGQGRYEQYF.

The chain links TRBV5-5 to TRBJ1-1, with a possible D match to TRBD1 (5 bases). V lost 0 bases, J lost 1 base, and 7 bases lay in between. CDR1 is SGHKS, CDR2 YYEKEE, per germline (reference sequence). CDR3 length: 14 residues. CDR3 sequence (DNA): TGTGCCAGCAGCTTGGGACAGCCGAACACTGAAGCTTTCTTT. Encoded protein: CASSLGQPNTEAFF.

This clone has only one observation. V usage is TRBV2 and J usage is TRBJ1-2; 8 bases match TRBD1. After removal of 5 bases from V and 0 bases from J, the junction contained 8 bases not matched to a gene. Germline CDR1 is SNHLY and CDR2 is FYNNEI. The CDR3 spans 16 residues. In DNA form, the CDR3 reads TGTGCCAGCAGTATAGGGACAGGCGGGGCTAACTATGGCTACACCTTC. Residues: CASSIGTGGANYGYTF.

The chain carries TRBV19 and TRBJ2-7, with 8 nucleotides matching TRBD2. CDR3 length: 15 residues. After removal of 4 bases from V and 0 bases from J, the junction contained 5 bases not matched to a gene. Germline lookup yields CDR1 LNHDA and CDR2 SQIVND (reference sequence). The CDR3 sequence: CASSTTSGSSYEQYF. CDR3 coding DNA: TGTGCCAGTAGTACTACTAGCGGTTCCTCCTACGAGCAGTACTTC.

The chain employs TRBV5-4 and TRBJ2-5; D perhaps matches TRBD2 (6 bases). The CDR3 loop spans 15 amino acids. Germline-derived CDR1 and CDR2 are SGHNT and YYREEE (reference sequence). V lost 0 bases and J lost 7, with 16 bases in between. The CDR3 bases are TGTGCCAGCAGCTTGGCCTGGGGTCAGGAGGGGACCCAGTACTTC. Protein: CASSLAWGQEGTQYF.

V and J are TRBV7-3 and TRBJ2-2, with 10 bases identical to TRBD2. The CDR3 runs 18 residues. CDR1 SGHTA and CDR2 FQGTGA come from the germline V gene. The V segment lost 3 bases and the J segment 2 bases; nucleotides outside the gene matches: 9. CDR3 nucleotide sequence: TGTGCCAGCAGCTTGAAACCCCGACTAGCGGGTAACACCGGGGAGCTGTTTTTT. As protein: CASSLKPRLAGNTGELFF. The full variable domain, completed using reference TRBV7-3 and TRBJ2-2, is GAGVSQTPSNKVTEKGKYVELRCDPISGHTALYWYRQSLGQGPEFLIYFQGTGAADDSGLPNDRFFAVRPEGSVSTLKIQRTERGDSAVYLCASSLKPRLAGNTGELFFGEGSRLTVL.

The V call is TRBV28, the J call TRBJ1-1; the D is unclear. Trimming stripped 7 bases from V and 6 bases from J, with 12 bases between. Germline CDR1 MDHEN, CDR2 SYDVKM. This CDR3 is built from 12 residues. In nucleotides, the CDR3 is TGTGCCAGCAAAACGGGGTTACCTGAAGCTTTCTTT. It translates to CASKTGLPEAFF.

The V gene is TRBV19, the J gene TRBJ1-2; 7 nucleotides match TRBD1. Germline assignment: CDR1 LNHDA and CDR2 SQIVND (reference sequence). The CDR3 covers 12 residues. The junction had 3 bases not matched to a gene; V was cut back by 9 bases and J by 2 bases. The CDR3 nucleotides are TGTGCCAGCCGGGACAGCAACTATGGCTACACCTTC. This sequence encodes CASRDSNYGYTF.

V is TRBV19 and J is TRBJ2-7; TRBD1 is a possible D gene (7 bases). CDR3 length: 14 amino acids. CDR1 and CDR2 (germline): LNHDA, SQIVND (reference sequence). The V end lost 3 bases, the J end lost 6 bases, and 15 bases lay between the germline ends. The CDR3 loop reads CASSIMGQGGEQYF. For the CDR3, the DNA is TGTGCCAGTAGTATTATGGGGCAGGGGGGCGAGCAGTACTTC.

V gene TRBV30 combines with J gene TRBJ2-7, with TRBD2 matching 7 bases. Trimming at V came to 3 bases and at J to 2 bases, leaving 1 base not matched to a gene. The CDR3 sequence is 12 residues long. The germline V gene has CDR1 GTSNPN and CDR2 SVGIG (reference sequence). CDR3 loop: CAWSSGTYEQYF. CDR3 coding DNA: TGTGCCTGGAGCAGCGGGACCTACGAGCAGTACTTC.

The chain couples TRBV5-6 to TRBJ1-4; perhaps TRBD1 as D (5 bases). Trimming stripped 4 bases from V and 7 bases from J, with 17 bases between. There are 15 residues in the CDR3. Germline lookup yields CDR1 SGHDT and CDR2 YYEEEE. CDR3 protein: CASSTFNPGGEKLFF. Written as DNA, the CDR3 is TGTGCCAGCAGCACCTTCAATCCCGGGGGTGAAAAACTGTTTTTT.

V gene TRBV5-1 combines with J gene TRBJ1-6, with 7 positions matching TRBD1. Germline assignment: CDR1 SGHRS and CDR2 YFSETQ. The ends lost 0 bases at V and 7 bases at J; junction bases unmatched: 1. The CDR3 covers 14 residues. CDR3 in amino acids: CASSLGDSNSPLHF. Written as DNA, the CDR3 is TGCGCCAGCAGCTTGGGGGACAGCAATTCACCCCTCCACTTT.

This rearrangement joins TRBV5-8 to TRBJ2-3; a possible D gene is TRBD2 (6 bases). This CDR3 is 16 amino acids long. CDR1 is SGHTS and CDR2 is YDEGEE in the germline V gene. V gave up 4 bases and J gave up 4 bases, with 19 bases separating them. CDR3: CASSQDLAGSADTQYF. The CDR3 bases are TGTGCCAGCAGCCAAGATCTGGCGGGATCCGCAGATACGCAGTATTTT.

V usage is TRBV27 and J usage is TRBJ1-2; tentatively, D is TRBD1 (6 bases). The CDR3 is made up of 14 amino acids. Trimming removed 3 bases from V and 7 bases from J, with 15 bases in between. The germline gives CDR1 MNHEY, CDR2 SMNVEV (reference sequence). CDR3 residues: CASSFGGASGGYTF. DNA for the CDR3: TGTGCCAGCAGTTTCGGGGGGGCGTCGGGTGGCTACACCTTC.

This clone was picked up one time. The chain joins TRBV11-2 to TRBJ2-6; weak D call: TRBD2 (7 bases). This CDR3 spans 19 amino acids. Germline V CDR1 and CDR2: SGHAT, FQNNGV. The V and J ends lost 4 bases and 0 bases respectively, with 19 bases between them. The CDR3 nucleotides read TGTGCCAGCAGCTCGCCCCGTGCGCGGGGGCCCTCTGGGGCCAACGTCCTGACTTTC. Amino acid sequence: CASSSPRARGPSGANVLTF.

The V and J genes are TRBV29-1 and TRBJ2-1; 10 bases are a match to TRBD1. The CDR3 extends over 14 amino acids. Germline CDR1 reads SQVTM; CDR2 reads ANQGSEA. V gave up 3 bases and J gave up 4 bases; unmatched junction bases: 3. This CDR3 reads CSVEAGQGYNEQFF. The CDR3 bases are TGCAGCGTTGAGGCGGGACAGGGGTACAATGAGCAGTTCTTC.

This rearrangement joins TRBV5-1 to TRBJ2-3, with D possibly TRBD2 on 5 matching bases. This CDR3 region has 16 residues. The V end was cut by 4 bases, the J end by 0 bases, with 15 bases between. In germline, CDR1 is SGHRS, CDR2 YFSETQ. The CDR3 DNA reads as TGCGCCAGCAGCAACACGAGAGGAGGTAGCACAGATACGCAGTATTTT. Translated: CASSNTRGGSTDTQYF.

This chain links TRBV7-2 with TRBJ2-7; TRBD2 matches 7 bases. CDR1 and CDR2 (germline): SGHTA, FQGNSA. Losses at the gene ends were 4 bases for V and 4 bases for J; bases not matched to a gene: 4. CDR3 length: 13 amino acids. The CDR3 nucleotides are TGTGCCAGCAGCTCACTGGGGGGGTACGAGCAGTACTTC. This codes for CASSSLGGYEQYF.

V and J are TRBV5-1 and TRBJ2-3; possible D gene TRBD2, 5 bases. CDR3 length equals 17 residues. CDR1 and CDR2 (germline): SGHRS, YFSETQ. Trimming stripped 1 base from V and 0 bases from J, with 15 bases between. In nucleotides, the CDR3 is TGCGCCAGCAGCTTGAGCCCGGGATATACTAGCACAGATACGCAGTATTTT. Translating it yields CASSLSPGYTSTDTQYF.

CDR3 nucleotide sequence: TGCGCCAGCACCTACGGGGGGGCTACAGTCATGAACACTGAAGCTTTCTTT. Encoded protein: CASTYGGATVMNTEAFF. The chain recombines TRBV5-1 with TRBJ1-1, with a tentative D call TRBD1 (6 bases). The CDR3 is 17 amino acids. Trimming cost V 6 bases and J 0 bases, with 21 bases left between them. Looked up from germline, CDR1 is SGHRS and CDR2 is YFSETQ.

The CDR3 sequence is CASSPLSGGLYNEQFF. CDR3 sequence (DNA): TGTGCCAGCAGTCCGCTTAGCGGGGGGCTATACAATGAGCAGTTCTTC. The gene calls are TRBV27 and TRBJ2-1, with 10 bases lining up with TRBD2. The CDR3 spans 16 residues. J was trimmed by 4 bases and V by 5 bases; bases with no gene match: 8. CDR1 is MNHEY and CDR2 is SMNVEV in the germline V gene (reference sequence).

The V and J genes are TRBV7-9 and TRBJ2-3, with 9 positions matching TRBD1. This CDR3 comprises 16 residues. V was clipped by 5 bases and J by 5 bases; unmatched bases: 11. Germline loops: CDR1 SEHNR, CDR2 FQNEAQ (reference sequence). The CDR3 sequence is CASSELQGALGDTQYF. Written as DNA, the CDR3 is TGTGCCAGCAGCGAACTACAGGGGGCTTTAGGAGATACGCAGTATTTT.

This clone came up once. The CDR3 spells CAWSVRVSAYGYTF. The CDR3 region has the DNA TGTGCCTGGAGTGTCAGGGTCTCGGCCTATGGCTACACCTTC. This chain uses TRBV30 with TRBJ1-2; D possibly corresponds to TRBD1 (5 bases). Germline values: CDR1 GTSNPN, CDR2 SVGIG (reference sequence). The V gene lost 0 bases and the J gene lost 4 bases, with 12 bases spanning the gap. This CDR3 contains 14 residues.

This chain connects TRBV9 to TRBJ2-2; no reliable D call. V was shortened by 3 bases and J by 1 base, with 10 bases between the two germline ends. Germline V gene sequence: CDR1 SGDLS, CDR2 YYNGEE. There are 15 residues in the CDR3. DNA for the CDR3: TGTGCCAGCAGCGCCGAGTCATTGAACACCGGGGAGCTGTTTTTT. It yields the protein CASSAESLNTGELFF.

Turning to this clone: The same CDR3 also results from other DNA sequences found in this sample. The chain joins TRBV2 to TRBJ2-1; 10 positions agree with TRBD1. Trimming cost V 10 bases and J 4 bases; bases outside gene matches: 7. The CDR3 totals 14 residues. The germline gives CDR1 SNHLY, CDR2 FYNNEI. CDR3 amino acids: CATRRTGGYNEQFF. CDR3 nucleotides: TGTGCCACCAGGAGGACAGGGGGGTACAATGAGCAGTTCTTC.